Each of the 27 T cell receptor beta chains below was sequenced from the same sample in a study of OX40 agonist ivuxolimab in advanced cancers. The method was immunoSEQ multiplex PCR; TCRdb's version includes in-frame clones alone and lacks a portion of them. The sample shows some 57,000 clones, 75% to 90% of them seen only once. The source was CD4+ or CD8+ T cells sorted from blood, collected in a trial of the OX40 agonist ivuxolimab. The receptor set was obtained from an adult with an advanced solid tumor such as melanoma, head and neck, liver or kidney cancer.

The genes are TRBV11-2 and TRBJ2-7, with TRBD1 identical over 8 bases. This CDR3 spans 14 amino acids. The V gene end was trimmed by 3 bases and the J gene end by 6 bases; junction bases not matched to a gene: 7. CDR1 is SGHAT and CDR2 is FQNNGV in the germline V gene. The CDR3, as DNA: TGTGCCAGCAGCTTTAGGGCAGGGGGCCGCGAGCAGTACTTC. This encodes CASSFRAGGREQYF.

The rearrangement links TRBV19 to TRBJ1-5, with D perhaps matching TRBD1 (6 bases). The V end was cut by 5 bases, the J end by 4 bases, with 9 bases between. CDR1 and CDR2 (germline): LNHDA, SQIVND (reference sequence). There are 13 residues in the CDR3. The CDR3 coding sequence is TGTGCCAGTAGTCCACAGGGTAATCAGCCCCAGCATTTT. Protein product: CASSPQGNQPQHF. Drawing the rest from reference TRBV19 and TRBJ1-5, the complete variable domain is DGGITQSPKYLFRKEGQNVTLSCEQNLNHDAMYWYRQDPGQGLRLIYYSQIVNDFQKGDIAEGYSVSREKKESFPLTVTSAQKNPTAFYLCASSPQGNQPQHFGDGTRLSIL.

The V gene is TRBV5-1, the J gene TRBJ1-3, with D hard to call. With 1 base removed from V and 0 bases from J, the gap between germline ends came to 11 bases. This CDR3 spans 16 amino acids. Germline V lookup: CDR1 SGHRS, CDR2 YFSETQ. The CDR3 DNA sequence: TGCGCCAGCAGCTTGCGGATGGGGAGCTCTGGAAACACCATATATTTT. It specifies CASSLRMGSSGNTIYF. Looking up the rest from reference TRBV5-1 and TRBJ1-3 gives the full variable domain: KAGVTQTPRYLIKTRGQQVTLSCSPISGHRSVSWYQQTPGQGLQFLFEYFSETQRNKGNFPGRFSGRQFSNSRSEMNVSTLELGDSALYLCASSLRMGSSGNTIYFGEGSWLTVV.

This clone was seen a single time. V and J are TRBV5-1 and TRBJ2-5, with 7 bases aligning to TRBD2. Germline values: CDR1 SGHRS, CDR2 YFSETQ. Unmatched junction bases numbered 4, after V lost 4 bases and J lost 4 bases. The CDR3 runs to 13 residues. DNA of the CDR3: TGCGCCAGCAGCCGGACTAGGGTAGAGACCCAGTACTTC. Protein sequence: CASSRTRVETQYF.

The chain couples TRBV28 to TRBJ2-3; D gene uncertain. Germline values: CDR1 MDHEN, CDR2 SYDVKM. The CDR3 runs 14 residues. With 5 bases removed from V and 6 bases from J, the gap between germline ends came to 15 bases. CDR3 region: CASSPASRVDTQYF. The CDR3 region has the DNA TGTGCCAGCAGTCCGGCGAGTCGGGTGGATACGCAGTATTTT. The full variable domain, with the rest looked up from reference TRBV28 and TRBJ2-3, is DVKVTQSSRYLVKRTGEKVFLECVQDMDHENMFWYRQDPGLGLRLIYFSYDVKMKEKGDIPEGYSVSREKKERFSLILESASTNQTSMYLCASSPASRVDTQYFGPGTRLTVL.

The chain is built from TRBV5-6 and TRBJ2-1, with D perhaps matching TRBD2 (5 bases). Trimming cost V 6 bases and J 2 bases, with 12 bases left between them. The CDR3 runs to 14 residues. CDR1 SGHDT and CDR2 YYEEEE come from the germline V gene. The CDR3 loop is CASNERLAYNEQFF. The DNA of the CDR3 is TGTGCCAGCAACGAGCGGCTCGCCTACAATGAGCAGTTCTTC.

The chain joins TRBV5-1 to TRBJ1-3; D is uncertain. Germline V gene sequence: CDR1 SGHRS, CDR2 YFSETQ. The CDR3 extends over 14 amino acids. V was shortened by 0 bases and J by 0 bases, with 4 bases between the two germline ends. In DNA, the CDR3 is TGCGCCAGCAGCTTGGACCTCTCTGGAAACACCATATATTTT. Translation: CASSLDLSGNTIYF.

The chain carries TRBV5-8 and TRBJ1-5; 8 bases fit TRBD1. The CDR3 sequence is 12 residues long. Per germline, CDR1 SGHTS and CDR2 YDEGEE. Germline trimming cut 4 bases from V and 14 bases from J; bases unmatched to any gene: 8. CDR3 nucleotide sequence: TGTGCCAGCAGCCTTTGGACAGGGCCAAAGCATTTT. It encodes CASSLWTGPKHF.

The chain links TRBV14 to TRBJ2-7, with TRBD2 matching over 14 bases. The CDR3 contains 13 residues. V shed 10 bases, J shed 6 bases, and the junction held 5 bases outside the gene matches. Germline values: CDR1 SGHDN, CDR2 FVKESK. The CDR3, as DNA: TGTGCCACCGGGACTAGCGGGAGTCGCGAGCAGTACTTC. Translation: CATGTSGSREQYF.

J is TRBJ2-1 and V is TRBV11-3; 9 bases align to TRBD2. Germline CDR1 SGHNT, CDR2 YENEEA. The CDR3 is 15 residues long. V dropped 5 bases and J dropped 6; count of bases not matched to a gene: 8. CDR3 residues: CASSPLAGAGNEQFF. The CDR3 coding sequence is TGTGCCAGCAGCCCATTAGCGGGAGCGGGCAATGAGCAGTTCTTC.

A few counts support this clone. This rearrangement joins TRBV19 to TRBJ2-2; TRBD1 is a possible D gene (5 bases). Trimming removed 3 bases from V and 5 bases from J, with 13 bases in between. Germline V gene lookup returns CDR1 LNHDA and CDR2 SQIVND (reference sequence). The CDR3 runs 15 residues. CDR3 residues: CASSMGRATTGELFF. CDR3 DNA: TGTGCCAGTAGTATGGGCAGGGCTACTACCGGGGAGCTGTTTTTT.

CDR3 loop: CATSRGGDTQYF. Here the CDR3 DNA reads TGTGCCACCAGCAGGGGTGGGGATACGCAGTATTTT. The chain uses TRBV15 and TRBJ2-3; no firm D call. The CDR3 runs to 12 residues. Trimming shortened V by 3 bases and J by 6 bases, and 7 bases separated the two germline ends. Per the germline V gene, CDR1 is LNHNV and CDR2 is YYDKDF (reference sequence).

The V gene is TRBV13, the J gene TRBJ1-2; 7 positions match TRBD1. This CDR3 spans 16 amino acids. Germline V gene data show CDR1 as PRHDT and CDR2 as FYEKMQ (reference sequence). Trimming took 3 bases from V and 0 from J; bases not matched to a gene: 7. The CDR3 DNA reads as TGTGCCAGCAGCTTTCTAGGGGGCACACCTAACTATGGCTACACCTTC. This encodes CASSFLGGTPNYGYTF.

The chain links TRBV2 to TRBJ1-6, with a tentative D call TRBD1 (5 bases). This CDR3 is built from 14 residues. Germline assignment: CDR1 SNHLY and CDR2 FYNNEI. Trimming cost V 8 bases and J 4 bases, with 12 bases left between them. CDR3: CASGSGLYNSPLHF. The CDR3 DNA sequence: TGTGCCAGCGGGTCGGGGCTTTATAATTCACCCCTCCACTTT.

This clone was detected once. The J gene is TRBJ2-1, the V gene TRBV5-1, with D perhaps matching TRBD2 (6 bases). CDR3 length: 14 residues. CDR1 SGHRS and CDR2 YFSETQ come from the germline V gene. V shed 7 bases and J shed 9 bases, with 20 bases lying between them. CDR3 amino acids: CASAPTSLAGEQFF. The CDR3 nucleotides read TGCGCCAGCGCACCAACCTCACTAGCTGGTGAGCAGTTCTTC.

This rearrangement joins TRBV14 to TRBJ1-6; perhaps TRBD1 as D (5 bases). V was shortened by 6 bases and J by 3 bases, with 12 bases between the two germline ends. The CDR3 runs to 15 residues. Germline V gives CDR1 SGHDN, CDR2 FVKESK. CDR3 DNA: TGTGCCAGCAGTCTCCGGACAAACTATAATTCACCCCTCCACTTT. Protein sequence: CASSLRTNYNSPLHF.

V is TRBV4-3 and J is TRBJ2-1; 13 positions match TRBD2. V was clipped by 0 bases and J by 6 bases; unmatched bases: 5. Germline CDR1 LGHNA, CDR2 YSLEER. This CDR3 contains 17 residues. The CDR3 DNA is TGCGCCAGCAGCCAAGATGCCGGGACTAGCGGGGTCAATGAGCAGTTCTTC. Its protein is CASSQDAGTSGVNEQFF.

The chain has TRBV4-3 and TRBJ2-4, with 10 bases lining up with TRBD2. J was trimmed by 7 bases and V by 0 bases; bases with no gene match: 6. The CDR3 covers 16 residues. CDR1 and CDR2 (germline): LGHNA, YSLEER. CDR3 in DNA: TGCGCCAGCAGCCAAGAGGCTAGCGGGAGCCCGAACATTCAGTACTTC. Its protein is CASSQEASGSPNIQYF.

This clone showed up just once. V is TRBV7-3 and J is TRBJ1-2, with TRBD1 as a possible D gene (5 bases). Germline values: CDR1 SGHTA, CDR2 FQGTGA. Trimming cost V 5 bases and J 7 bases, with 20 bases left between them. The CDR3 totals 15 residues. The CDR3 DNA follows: TGTGCCAGCAGCCCCCGGGGGGGAGAAGGACGTGGCTACACCTTC. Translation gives CASSPRGGEGRGYTF.

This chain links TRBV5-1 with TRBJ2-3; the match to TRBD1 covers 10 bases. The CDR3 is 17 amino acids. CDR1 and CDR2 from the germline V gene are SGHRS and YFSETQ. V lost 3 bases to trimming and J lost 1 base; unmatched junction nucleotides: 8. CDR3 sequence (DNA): TGCGCCAGCAGCTCAACCGGGACAGGGGTTGGCACAGATACGCAGTATTTT. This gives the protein CASSSTGTGVGTDTQYF.

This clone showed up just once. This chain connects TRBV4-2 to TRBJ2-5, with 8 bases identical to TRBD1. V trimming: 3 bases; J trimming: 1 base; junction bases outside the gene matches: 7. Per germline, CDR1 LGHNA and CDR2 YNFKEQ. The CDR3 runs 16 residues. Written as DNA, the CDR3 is TGTGCCAGCAGCCAGCACAGGGGGTCTACCCAAGAGACCCAGTACTTC. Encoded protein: CASSQHRGSTQETQYF.

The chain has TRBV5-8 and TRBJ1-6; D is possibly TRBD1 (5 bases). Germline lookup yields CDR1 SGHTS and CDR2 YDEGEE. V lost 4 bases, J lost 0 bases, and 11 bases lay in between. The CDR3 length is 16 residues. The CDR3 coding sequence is TGTGCCAGCAGCCTCTACAGGAGCTCCTATAATTCACCCCTCCACTTT. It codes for CASSLYRSSYNSPLHF.

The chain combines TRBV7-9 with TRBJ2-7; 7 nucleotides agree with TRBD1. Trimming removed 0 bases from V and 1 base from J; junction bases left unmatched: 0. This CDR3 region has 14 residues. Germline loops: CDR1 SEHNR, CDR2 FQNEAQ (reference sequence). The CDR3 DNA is TGTGCCAGCAGCTTAGCGACAGGGTCCTACGAGCAGTACTTC. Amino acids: CASSLATGSYEQYF.

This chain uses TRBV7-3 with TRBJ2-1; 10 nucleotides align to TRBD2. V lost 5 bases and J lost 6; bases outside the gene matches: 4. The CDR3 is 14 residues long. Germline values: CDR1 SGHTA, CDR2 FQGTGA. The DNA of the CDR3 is TGTGCCAGCAGCCACGGGACTAGCGCCAATGAGCAGTTCTTC. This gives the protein CASSHGTSANEQFF. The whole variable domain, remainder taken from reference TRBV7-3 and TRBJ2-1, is GAGVSQTPSNKVTEKGKYVELRCDPISGHTALYWYRQSLGQGPEFLIYFQGTGAADDSGLPNDRFFAVRPEGSVSTLKIQRTERGDSAVYLCASSHGTSANEQFFGPGTRLTVL.

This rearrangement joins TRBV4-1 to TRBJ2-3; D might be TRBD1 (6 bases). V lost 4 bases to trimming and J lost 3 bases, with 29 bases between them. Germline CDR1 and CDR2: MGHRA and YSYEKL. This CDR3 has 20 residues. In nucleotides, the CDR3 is TGCGCCAGCAGCCGGACTCCAGGACACGGGACACGTCAAGATACAGATACGCAGTATTTT. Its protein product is CASSRTPGHGTRQDTDTQYF.

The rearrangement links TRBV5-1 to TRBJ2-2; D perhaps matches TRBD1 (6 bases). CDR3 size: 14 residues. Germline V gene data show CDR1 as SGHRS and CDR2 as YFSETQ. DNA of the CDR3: TGCGCTACACAACGGGACACGGGCACCGGGGAGCTGTTTTTT. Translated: CATQRDTGTGELFF.

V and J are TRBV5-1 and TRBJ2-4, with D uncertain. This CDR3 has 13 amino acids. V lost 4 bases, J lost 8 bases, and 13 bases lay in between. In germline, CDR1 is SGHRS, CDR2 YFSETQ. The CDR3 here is CASSADHWDIQYF. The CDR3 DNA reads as TGCGCCAGCAGCGCTGACCATTGGGACATTCAGTACTTC.